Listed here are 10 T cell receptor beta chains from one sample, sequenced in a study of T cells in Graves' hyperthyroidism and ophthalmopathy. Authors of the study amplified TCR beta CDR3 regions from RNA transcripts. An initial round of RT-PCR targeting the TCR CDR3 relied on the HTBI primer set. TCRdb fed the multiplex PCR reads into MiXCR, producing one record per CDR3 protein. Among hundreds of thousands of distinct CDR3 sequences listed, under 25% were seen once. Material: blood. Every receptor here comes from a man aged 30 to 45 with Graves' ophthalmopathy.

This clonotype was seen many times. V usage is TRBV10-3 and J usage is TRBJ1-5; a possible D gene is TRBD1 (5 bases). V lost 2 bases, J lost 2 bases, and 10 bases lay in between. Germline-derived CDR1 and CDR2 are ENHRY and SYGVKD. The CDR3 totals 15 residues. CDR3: CAISENGAGNQPQHF. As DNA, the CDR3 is TGTGCCATCAGTGAGAACGGGGCAGGCAATCAGCCCCAGCATTTT.

The CDR3 DNA reads as TGTGCCAGCAGTTACGGGAAGACCACCGGGGAGCTGTTTTTT. It translates to CASSYGKTTGELFF. The chain recombines TRBV6-2 or TRBV6-3 with TRBJ2-2, with unresolved D. Trimming removed 2 bases from V and 4 bases from J, with 8 bases in between. The CDR3 spans 14 residues. The V gene's germline CDR1 is MNHEY and CDR2 SVGEGT.

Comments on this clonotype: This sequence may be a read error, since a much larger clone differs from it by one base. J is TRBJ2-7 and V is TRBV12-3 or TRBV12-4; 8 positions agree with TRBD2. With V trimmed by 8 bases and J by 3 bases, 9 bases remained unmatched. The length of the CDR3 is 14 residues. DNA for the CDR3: TGTGCCAGCGGCCCGAGCGGGAGAAACTACGAGCAGTACTTC. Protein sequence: CASGPSGRNYEQYF.

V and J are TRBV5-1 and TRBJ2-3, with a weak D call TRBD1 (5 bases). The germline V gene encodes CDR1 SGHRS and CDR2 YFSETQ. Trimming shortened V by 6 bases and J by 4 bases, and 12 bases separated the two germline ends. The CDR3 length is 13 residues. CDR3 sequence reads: CASTQGFPDTQYF. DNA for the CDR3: TGCGCCAGCACCCAGGGTTTTCCAGATACGCAGTATTTT.

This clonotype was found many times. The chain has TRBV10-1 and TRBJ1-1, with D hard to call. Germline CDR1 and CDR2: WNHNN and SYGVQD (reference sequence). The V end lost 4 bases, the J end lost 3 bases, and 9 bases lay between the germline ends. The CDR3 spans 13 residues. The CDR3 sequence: CASSASLDTEAFF. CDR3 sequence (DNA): TGCGCCAGCAGTGCTAGTTTGGACACTGAAGCTTTCTTT.

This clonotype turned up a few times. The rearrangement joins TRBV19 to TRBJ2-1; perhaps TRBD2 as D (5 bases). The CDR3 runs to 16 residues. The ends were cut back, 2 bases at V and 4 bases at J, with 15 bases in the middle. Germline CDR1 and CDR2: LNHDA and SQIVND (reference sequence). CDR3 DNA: TGTGCCAGTAGTATATTCGCAGCACTAGGGTACAATGAGCAGTTCTTC. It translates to CASSIFAALGYNEQFF.

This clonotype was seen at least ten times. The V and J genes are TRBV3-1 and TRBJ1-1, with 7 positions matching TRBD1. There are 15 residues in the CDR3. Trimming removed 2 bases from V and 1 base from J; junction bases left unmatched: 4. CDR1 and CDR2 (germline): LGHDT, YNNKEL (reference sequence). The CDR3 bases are TGTGCCAGCAGCCAAAGGGGGCAGGGGAACACTGAAGCTTTCTTT. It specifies CASSQRGQGNTEAFF.

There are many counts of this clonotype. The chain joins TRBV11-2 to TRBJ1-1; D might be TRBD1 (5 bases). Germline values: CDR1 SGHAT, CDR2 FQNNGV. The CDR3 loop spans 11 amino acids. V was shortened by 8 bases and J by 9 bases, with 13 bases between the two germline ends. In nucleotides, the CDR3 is TGTGCCAGCTTGACCGGGGGGAAAGCTTTCTTT. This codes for CASLTGGKAFF.

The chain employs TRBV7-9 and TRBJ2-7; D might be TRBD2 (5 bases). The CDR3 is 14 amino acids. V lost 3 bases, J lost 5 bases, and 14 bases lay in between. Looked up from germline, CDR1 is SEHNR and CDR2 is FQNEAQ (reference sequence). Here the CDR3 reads CASSFGVISDEQYF. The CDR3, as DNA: TGTGCCAGCAGCTTTGGTGTCATTAGCGACGAGCAGTACTTC.

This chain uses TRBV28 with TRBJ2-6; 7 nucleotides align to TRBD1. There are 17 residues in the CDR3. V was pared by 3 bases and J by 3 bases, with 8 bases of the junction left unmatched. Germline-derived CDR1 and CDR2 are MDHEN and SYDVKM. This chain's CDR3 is CASSLGQPTSGANVLTF. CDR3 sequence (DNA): TGTGCCAGCAGTTTGGGACAGCCGACAAGTGGGGCCAACGTCCTGACTTTC.